What follows are 8 T cell receptor beta chains derived from one specimen sequenced in a study of blood T cell repertoires in COVID-19. Assay: immunoSEQ multiplex PCR; the TCRdb copy retains only in-frame clones and omits some. The sample has tens of thousands of clones; 70% to 90% are singletons. The specimen was peripheral blood. These receptors all come from a man aged 50 or older with active COVID-19.

This clone was observed a few times. The CDR3 loop reads CASSLDVAGSRGYTF. The CDR3 DNA reads as TGTGCCAGCAGCTTAGATGTTGCAGGGTCGAGAGGCTACACCTTC. This chain uses TRBV7-2 with TRBJ1-2, with D possibly being TRBD1 (5 bases). Germline CDR1 and CDR2: SGHTA and FQGNSA. V was pared by 1 base and J by 8 bases, with 17 bases between. CDR3 length: 15 amino acids.

This chain links TRBV4-1 with TRBJ1-6; 9 bases align to TRBD1. The CDR3 contains 16 residues. V lost 0 bases, J lost 7 bases, and 4 bases stayed unmatched. Per germline, CDR1 MGHRA and CDR2 YSYEKL. CDR3 in amino acids: CASSQDFGTGNSPLHF. As DNA, the CDR3 is TGCGCCAGCAGCCAAGATTTCGGGACAGGGAATTCACCCCTCCACTTT.

CDR3 DNA: TGTGCCAGCAGCTCGCTAGCGGGGGGGTACAATGAGCAGTTCTTC. Translated: CASSSLAGGYNEQFF. The V and J genes are TRBV11-2 and TRBJ2-1, with 12 positions matching TRBD2. Germline values: CDR1 SGHAT, CDR2 FQNNGV. CDR3 length equals 15 residues. Germline trimming cut 4 bases from V and 4 bases from J; bases unmatched to any gene: 2.

The rearrangement links TRBV9 to TRBJ2-7, with D unresolved. Germline-derived CDR1 and CDR2 are SGDLS and YYNGEE. The CDR3 extends over 15 amino acids. Trimming cost V 3 bases and J 2 bases, with 15 bases left between them. DNA of the CDR3: TGTGCCAGCAGCGGATATAATTCACGGGCCTACGAGCAGTACTTC. It codes for CASSGYNSRAYEQYF. Combining the CDR3 with reference TRBV9 and TRBJ2-7 gives the whole variable domain DSGVTQTPKHLITATGQRVTLRCSPRSGDLSVYWYQQSLDQGLQFLIQYYNGEERAKGNILERFSAQQFPDLHSELNLSSLELGDSALYFCASSGYNSRAYEQYFGPGTRLTVT.

The chain couples TRBV18 to TRBJ1-3; tentative D call: TRBD1 (5 bases). The CDR3 loop spans 15 amino acids. The germline V gene has CDR1 KGHSH and CDR2 LQKENI. Between the trimmed V and J ends, which lost 3 bases and 5 bases, there was a span of 14 bases. The CDR3 DNA follows: TGTGCCAGCTCACCCTCGGGGGACTCGCGAAACACCATATATTTT. Protein: CASSPSGDSRNTIYF.

The chain is built from TRBV5-1 and TRBJ2-5; 10 bases are shared with TRBD2. Looked up from germline, CDR1 is SGHRS and CDR2 is YFSETQ. This CDR3 spans 16 amino acids. The V gene end was trimmed by 0 bases and the J gene end by 5 bases; junction bases not matched to a gene: 7. The CDR3 DNA is TGCGCCAGCAGCTTGGCTGGAGCGGGGGGGCCGGAGACCCAGTACTTC. The encoded protein is CASSLAGAGGPETQYF.

The genes are TRBV2 and TRBJ1-2, with a tentative D call TRBD1 (5 bases). Germline V gives CDR1 SNHLY, CDR2 FYNNEI. V was trimmed by 8 bases and J by 2 bases, leaving 12 bases between them. CDR3 size: 13 residues. CDR3 protein: CASDFAGNYGYTF. In DNA form, the CDR3 reads TGTGCCAGCGATTTTGCAGGGAACTATGGCTACACCTTC.

The chain recombines TRBV5-1 with TRBJ2-6; 8 bases match TRBD1. The CDR3 consists of 12 residues. Germline CDR1 SGHRS, CDR2 YFSETQ. With V trimmed by 4 bases and J by 11 bases, 2 bases remained unmatched. CDR3 residues: CASSVTGDVLTF. CDR3 in DNA: TGCGCCAGCAGCGTGACAGGGGACGTCCTGACTTTC.